A selection of T cell receptor beta chains follows, all from one sample in a study of T cells in tumors after PD-1 blockade. Profiling relied on immunoSEQ multiplex PCR, and the TCRdb table lists in-frame clones only, not all of them. Among roughly 33,000 clones listed, 78% were seen once. Sequencing used PBMCs, obtained before anti-PD-1 treatment. All receptors come from a human donor with basal cell carcinoma. The CDR3 runs from the conserved cysteine through the conserved F or W. The D gene is left open where the match is weak. Size is stated for part of the rows, as once, few or many counts, or as a class when the clone is expanded.

size	D	V	J	DNA	CDR3
.	.	TRBV5-6	TRBJ2-7	TGTGCCAGCAGCTTGAGGGGCTACGAGCAGTACTTC	CASSLRGYEQYF
.	.	TRBV2	TRBJ2-7	TGTGCCAGCATTGGGGGGAGGCGGGCCTACGAGCAGTACTTC	CASIGGRRAYEQYF
.	.	TRBV6-2/TRBV6-3	TRBJ2-7	TGTGCCAGCAGCCAATCATTTACAGGTTACGAGCAGTACTTC	CASSQSFTGYEQYF
.	.	TRBV7-2	TRBJ1-6	TGTGCCAGCAGCCCTAATGTGGCCGTAAATTCACCCCTCCACTTT	CASSPNVAVNSPLHF
.	TRBD2	TRBV5-1	TRBJ2-7	TGCGCCAGCAGCAGGACCCCGACTAGCGGGAGATACGAGCAGTACTTC	CASSRTPTSGRYEQYF
.	.	TRBV7-9	TRBJ1-5	TGTGCCAGCAGCCCGGGGACGGATTATAGCAATCAGCCCCAGCATTTT	CASSPGTDYSNQPQHF
once	.	TRBV2	TRBJ2-3	TGTGCCAGCAGTCTTACCGGAGGCACAGATACGCAGTATTTT	CASSLTGGTDTQYF
.	TRBD2	TRBV7-3	TRBJ2-7	TGTGCCAGCAGCTTAATTGCCCTAGCGGGACCCTCCGAGAAGCAGTACTTC	CASSLIALAGPSEKQYF
.	TRBD2	TRBV10-3	TRBJ2-3	TGTGCCATCAGCGAGCGGGGTGCCCGAGATACGCAGTATTTT	CAISERGARDTQYF
.	.	TRBV5-1	TRBJ2-7	TGCGCCAGCAGCTCGCGACCAGCGCGGGAGCAGTACTTC	CASSSRPAREQYF
once	.	TRBV25-1	TRBJ1-2	TGTGCCAGCAGCTTCCGGAGGACGGAAAACTATGGCTACACCTTC	CASSFRRTENYGYTF
.	.	TRBV15	TRBJ2-5	TGTGCCACCAGCGATGGCCTCGGTCAGGCCCAAGAGCCCCAGTACTTC	CATSDGLGQAQEPQYF
.	.	TRBV28	TRBJ2-6	TGTGCCAGCAGCTGGTCTGGGGCCAACGTCCTGACTTTC	CASSWSGANVLTF
.	.	TRBV6-4	TRBJ2-1	TGTGCCAGCAGCCGCGAGCCCTACAATGAGCAGTTCTTC	CASSREPYNEQFF
.	.	TRBV4-1	TRBJ1-4	TGCGCCAGCAGCCAAGATAGGAGAAAACTGTTTTTT	CASSQDRRKLFF
.	.	TRBV24-1	TRBJ2-1	TGTGCCACCAGTGATTTAAACTCCCAGACCAATAAGCAGTTCTTC	CATSDLNSQTNKQFF
few	.	TRBV30	TRBJ1-6	TGTGCCTGGAGTGTACTCGGGTCACCCCTCCACTTT	CAWSVLGSPLHF
.	TRBD1	TRBV11-3	TRBJ2-3	TGTGCCAGCAACAACGGACAGGTTTCCACAGATACGCAGTATTTT	CASNNGQVSTDTQYF
once	TRBD1	TRBV7-8	TRBJ1-5	TGTGCCAGCAGCAGCCAGGGACAGGGTGGCAATCAGCCCCAGCATTTT	CASSSQGQGGNQPQHF
once	TRBD1	TRBV6-2/TRBV6-3	TRBJ1-2	TGTGCCAGCAGTACATCCCGACAGGGAGGGGTGAATGGCTACACCTTC	CASSTSRQGGVNGYTF
few	.	TRBV28	TRBJ2-1	TGTGCCAGCAGTTTGGCAGCGGAGACCTACAATGAGCAGTTCTTC	CASSLAAETYNEQFF
.	TRBD2	TRBV7-2	TRBJ2-1	TGTGCCAGCAGCTCGACTAGCGGGAGCCACAATGAGCAGTTCTTC	CASSSTSGSHNEQFF
.	TRBD1	TRBV28	TRBJ1-6	TGTGCCAGCGTCGGACAGGGGGAACGGTCACCCCTCCACTTT	CASVGQGERSPLHF
medium-sized	.	TRBV4-1	TRBJ2-7	TGCGCCAGCAGCCAAGTAATTACGAGAGGGCCCTACGAGCAGTACTTC	CASSQVITRGPYEQYF
.	.	TRBV3-1/TRBV3-2	TRBJ2-1	TGTGCCAGCAGCCAACAGGGGACCTGGGACCAGAAGAACAATGAGCAGTTCTTC	CASSQQGTWDQKNNEQFF
.	.	TRBV4-3	TRBJ2-2	TGCGCCAGCAGCCAGTCCGCGTTCGGGGAGCTGTTTTTT	CASSQSAFGELFF
.	.	TRBV28	TRBJ1-6	TGTGCCAGCAGTTTAGAGACAGGCAATAATTCACCCCTCCACTTT	CASSLETGNNSPLHF
.	.	TRBV25-1	TRBJ2-6	TGTGCCAGCAGTGAGTGGGGGGCCGGGGCCAACGTCCTGACTTTC	CASSEWGAGANVLTF
few	TRBD1	TRBV2	TRBJ1-6	TGTGCCAGCAGTCGGGGACAGCGGGACAATTCACCCCTCCACTTT	CASSRGQRDNSPLHF
medium-sized	.	TRBV2	TRBJ2-7	TGTGCCAGCAGTGGCGATTACGAGCAGTACTTC	CASSGDYEQYF
.	.	TRBV11-3	TRBJ2-4	TGTGCCAGCAGCTTAGTTCGAGCCAAAAACATTCAGTACTTC	CASSLVRAKNIQYF
.	.	TRBV7-2	TRBJ2-1	TGTGCCAGCAGCCCATCTGGGGTAAGCTCCTACAATGAGCAGTTCTTC	CASSPSGVSSYNEQFF
.	.	TRBV7-9	TRBJ2-7	TGTGCCAGCAGCTTGACCGGGGGCGCTACCAAGCAGTACTTC	CASSLTGGATKQYF
.	.	TRBV4-3	TRBJ1-6	TGCGCCAGCAGCCAAGTACAGATGAATTCACCCCTCCACTTT	CASSQVQMNSPLHF
few	.	TRBV19	TRBJ1-2	TGTGCCAGTAGTGCGGGGACGGACTATGGCTACACCTTC	CASSAGTDYGYTF
.	.	TRBV5-1	TRBJ1-2	TGCGCCAGCAGCCCCCGGGACCGTAACTATGGCTACACCTTC	CASSPRDRNYGYTF
.	.	TRBV9	TRBJ2-3	TGTGCCAGCAGCGCCGGGCGGGCGGATACGCAGTATTTT	CASSAGRADTQYF
once	TRBD1	TRBV7-2	TRBJ2-2	TGTGCCAGCAGACTCGGGACAGGGCTAGGCGGGGAGCTGTTTTTT	CASRLGTGLGGELFF
.	.	TRBV7-2	TRBJ1-1	TGTGCCAGCAGCTTAGTTCCGGTTGGCACTGAAGCTTTCTTT	CASSLVPVGTEAFF
.	TRBD2	TRBV28	TRBJ2-3	TGTGCCAGCACTAGCGGAAACACAGATACGCAGTATTTT	CASTSGNTDTQYF
.	TRBD1	TRBV7-3	TRBJ1-1	TGTGCCAGCAGCTTAGGGACAGGGGGCGTCACTGAAGCTTTCTTT	CASSLGTGGVTEAFF
.	.	TRBV30	TRBJ1-4	TGTGCCTGGAGTTTCCGTACAGGGTACAGTGAAAAACTGTTTTTT	CAWSFRTGYSEKLFF
once	TRBD1	TRBV7-9	TRBJ2-5	TGTGCCAGCAGCCCAAGGACAGGGTCAGAGACCCAGTACTTC	CASSPRTGSETQYF
.	TRBD1	TRBV6-5	TRBJ1-3	TGTGCCAGCACCTTGGGACAGGGATTTAGAAACACCATATATTTT	CASTLGQGFRNTIYF
.	TRBD2	TRBV5-1	TRBJ2-1	TGCGCCAGCAGCTCCGGGACTAGCGGGGGAGGCGATGAGCAGTTCTTC	CASSSGTSGGGDEQFF
.	.	TRBV7-2	TRBJ2-7	TGTGCCAGCAGCTTAGATGGTCTAGCAGCCTACGAGCAGTACTTC	CASSLDGLAAYEQYF
.	.	TRBV14	TRBJ1-5	TGTGCCAGCAGCCTCGGGGGGGGCAATCAGCCCCAGCATTTT	CASSLGGGNQPQHF